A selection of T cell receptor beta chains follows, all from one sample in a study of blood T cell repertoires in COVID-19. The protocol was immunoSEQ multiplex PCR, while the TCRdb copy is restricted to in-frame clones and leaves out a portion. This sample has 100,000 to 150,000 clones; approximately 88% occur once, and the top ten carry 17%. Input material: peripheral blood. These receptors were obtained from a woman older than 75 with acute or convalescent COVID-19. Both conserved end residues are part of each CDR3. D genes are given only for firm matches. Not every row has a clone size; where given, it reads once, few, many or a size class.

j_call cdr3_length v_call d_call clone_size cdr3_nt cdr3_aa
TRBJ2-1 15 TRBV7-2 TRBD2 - TGTGCCAGCAGCTCCGCGGGACTAGCGCGAAATGAGCAGTTCTTC CASSSAGLARNEQFF
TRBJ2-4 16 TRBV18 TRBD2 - TGTGCCAGCGGATCCTCTCTAGCGGGGGACAAAAACATTCAGTACTTC CASGSSLAGDKNIQYF
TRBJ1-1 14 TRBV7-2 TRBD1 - TGTGCCAGCACCCCCCAGGGGGCAAACACTGAAGCTTTCTTT CASTPQGANTEAFF
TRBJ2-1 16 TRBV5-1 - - TGCGCCAGCAGCTTGCGATCAGGGCGCTCCTACAATGAGCAGTTCTTC CASSLRSGRSYNEQFF
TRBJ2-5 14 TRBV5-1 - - TGCGCCAGCAGCACCCTAGGAGGGGTGGAGACCCAGTACTTC CASSTLGGVETQYF
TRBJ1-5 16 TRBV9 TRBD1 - TGTGCCAGCAGCCCGGGGACAGGGGGCATCAATCAGCCCCAGCATTTT CASSPGTGGINQPQHF
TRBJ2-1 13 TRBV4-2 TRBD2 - TGTGCCAGCAGCGAAGTTAGCGGGGGGGTTGAGTTCTTC CASSEVSGGVEFF
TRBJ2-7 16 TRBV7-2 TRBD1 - TGTGCCAGCAGCCACAAGGGGACAGGCCTCTCCTACGAGCAGTACTTC CASSHKGTGLSYEQYF
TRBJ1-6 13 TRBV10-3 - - TGTGCCATCTCAGTAGGGGGAGATTCACCCCTCCACTTT CAISVGGDSPLHF
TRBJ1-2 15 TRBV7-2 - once TGTGCCAGCAGCTTAGATGGTCAGGGGTACTATGGCTACACCTTC CASSLDGQGYYGYTF
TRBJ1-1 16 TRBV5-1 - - TGCGCCAGCAGCTTGGGCCTGACAGGACGGAACACTGAAGCTTTCTTT CASSLGLTGRNTEAFF
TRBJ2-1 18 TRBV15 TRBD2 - TGTGCCACCAGCTCTAGCAGAGATGTAGTACTAGCGGGGGATGAGCAGTTCTTC CATSSSRDVVLAGDEQFF
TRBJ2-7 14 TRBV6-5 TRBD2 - TGTGCCAGCAGTAGACTAGCGGGAGCCCACGAGCAGTACTTC CASSRLAGAHEQYF
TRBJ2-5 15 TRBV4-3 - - TGCGCCAGCAGCCAAGAAATGCGTGGGGCAAGGACCCAGTACTTC CASSQEMRGARTQYF
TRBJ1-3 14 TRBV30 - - TGTGCCTGGAGTAGGAGTCTCTCTGGAAACACCATATATTTT CAWSRSLSGNTIYF
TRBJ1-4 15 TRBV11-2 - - TGTGCCAGCAACCTGGCGGGATTCCGGAGTGAAAAACTGTTTTTT CASNLAGFRSEKLFF